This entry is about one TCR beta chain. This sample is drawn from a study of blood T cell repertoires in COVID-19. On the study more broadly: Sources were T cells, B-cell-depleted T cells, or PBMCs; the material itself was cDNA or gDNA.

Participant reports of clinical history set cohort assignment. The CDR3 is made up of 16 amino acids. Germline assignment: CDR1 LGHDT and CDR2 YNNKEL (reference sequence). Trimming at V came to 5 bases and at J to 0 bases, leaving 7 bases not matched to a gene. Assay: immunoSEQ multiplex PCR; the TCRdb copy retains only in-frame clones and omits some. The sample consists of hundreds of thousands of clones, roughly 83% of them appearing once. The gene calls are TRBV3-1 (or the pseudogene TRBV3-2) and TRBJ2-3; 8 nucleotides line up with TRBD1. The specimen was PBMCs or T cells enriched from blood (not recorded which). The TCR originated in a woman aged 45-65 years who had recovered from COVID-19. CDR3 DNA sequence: TGTGCCAGCAGCTACCGGACAGGGTATAGCACAGATACGCAGTATTTT. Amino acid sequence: CASSYRTGYSTDTQYF.